The entry that follows covers one T cell receptor beta chain sequence. There are 14 residues in the CDR3. Trimming cost V 4 bases and J 4 bases, with 13 bases left between them. The germline gives CDR1 SEHNR, CDR2 FQNEAQ (reference sequence). The source of the sample is a study of OX40 agonist ivuxolimab in advanced cancers. TCRdb's table, derived via immunoSEQ multiplex PCR, lists solely in-frame clones and lacks some. This repertoire shows about 83,000 clones, 65% to 85% found once; its top ten account for around 7.8%. Sequenced here: CD4+ or CD8+ T cells sorted from blood, sampled in a trial of the OX40 agonist ivuxolimab. The sequence derives from an adult with an advanced solid tumor such as melanoma, head and neck, liver or kidney cancer. The chain links TRBV7-9 to TRBJ2-5; a weak D match, TRBD1 (6 bases). The CDR3 DNA follows: TGTGCCAGCAGCTCGACAGGTGGAGGAGAGACCCAGTACTTC. Translation gives CASSSTGGGETQYF.